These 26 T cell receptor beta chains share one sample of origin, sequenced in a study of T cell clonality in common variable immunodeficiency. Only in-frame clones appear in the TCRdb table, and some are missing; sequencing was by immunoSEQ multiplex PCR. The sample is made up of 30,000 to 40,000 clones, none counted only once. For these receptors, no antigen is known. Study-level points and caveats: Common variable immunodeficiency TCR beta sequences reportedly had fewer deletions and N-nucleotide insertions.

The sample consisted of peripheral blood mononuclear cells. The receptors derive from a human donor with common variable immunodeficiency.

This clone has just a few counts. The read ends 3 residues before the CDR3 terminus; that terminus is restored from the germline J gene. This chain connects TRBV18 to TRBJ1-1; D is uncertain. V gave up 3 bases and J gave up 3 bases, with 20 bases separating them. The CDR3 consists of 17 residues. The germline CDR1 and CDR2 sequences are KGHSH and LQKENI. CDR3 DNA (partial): TGTGCCAGCTCACCTCCGACCGTTAGGAGAAGGGACACTGAA. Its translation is CASSPPTVRRRDTE. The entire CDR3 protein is CASSPPTVRRRDTEAFF.

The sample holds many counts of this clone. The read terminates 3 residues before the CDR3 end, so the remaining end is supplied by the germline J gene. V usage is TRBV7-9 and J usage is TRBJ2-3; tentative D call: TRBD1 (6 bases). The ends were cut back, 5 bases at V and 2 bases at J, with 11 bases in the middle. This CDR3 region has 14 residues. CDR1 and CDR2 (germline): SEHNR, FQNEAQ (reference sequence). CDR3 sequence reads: CASSRDTLTDTQYF. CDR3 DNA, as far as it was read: TGTGCCAGCAGCCGGGACACCCTCACAGATACG.

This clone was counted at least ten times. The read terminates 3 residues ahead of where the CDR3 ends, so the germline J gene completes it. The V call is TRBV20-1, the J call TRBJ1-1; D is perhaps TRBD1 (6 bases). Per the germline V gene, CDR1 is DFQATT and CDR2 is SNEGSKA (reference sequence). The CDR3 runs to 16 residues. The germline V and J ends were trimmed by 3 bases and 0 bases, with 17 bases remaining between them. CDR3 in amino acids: CSARRAGRGMNTEAFF. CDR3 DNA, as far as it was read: TGCAGTGCTAGGAGGGCAGGGAGGGGGATGAACACTGAA.

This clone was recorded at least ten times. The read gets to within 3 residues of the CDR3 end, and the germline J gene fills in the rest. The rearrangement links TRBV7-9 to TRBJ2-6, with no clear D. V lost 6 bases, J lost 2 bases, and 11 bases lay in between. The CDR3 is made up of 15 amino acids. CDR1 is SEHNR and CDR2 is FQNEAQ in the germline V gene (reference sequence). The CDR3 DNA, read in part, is TGTGCCAGCAGTTTGGTCGCGGCTGGGGCCAACGTC. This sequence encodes CASSLVAAGANV. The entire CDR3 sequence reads CASSLVAAGANVLTF. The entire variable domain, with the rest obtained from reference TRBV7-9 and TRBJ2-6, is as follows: DTGVSQNPRHKITKRGQNVTFRCDPISEHNRLYWYRQTLGQGPEFLTYFQNEAQLEKSRLLSDRFSAERPKGSFSTLEIQRTEQGDSAMYLCASSLVAAGANVLTFGAGSRLTVL.

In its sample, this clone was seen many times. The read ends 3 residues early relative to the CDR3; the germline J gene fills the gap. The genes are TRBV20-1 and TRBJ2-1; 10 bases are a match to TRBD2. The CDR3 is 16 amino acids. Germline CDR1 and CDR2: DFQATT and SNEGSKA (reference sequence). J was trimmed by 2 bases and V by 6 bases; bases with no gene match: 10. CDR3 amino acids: CSALSGSGGAYNEQFF. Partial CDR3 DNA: TGCAGTGCCCTCTCGGGCAGCGGGGGGGCCTACAATGAG.

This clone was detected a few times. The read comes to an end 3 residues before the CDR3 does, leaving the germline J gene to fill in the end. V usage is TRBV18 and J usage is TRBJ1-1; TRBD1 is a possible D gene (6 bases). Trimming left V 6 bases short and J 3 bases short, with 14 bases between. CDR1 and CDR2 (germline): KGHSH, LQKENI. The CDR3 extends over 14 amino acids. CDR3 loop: CASSPGGGYTEAFF. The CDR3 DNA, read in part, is TGTGCCAGCTCCCCCGGTGGGGGCTACACTGAA. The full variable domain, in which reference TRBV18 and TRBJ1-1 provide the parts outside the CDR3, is NAGVMQNPRHLVRRRGQEARLRCSPMKGHSHVYWYRQLPEEGLKFMVYLQKENIIDESGMPKERFSAEFPKEGPSILRIQQVVRGDSAAYFCASSPGGGYTEAFFGQGTRLTVV.

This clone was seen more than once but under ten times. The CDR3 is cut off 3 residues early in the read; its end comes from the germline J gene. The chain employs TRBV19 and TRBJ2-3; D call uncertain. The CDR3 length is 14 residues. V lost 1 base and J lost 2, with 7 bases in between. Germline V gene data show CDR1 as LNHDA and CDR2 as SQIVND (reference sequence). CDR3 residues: CASSIGLPTDTQYF. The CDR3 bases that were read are TGTGCCAGTAGTATAGGTCTTCCCACAGATACG.

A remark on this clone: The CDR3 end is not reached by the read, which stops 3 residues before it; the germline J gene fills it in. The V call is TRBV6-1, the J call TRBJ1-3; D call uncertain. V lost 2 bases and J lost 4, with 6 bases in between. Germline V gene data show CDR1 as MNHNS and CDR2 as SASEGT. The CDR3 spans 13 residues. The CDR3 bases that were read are TGTGCCAGCAGTGAACAACTCGGAAACACC. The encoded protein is CASSEQLGNT. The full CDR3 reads CASSEQLGNTIYF.

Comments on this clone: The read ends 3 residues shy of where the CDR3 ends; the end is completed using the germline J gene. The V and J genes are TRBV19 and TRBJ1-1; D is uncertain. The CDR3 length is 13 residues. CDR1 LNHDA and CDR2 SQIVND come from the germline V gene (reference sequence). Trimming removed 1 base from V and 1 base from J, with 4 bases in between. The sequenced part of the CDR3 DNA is TGTGCCAGTAGTATAGTTCAGAACACTGAA. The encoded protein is CASSIVQNTE. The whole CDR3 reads CASSIVQNTEAFF.

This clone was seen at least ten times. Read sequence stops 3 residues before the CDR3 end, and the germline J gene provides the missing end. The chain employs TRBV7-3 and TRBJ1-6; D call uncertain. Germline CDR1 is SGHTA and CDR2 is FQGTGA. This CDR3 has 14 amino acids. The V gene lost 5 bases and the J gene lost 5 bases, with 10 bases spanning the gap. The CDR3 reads CASSPGDDNSPLHF. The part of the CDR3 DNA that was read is TGTGCCAGCAGCCCCGGGGATGATAATTCACCC.

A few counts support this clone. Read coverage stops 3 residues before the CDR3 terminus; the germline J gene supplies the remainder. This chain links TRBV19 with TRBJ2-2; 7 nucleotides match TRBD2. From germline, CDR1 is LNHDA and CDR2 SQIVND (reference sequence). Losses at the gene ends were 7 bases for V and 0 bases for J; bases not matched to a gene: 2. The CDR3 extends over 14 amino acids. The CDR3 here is CASKTSPNTGELFF. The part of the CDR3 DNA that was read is TGTGCCAGTAAGACTAGCCCGAACACCGGGGAG.

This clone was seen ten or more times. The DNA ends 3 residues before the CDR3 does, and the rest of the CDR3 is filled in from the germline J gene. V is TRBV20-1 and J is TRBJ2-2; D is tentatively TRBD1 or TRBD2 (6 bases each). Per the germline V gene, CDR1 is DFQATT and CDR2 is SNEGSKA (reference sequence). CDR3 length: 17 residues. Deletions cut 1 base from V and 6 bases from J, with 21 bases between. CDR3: CSARGAIGGTSAGELFF. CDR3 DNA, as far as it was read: TGCAGTGCTAGAGGGGCCATCGGAGGGACATCCGCCGGGGAG.

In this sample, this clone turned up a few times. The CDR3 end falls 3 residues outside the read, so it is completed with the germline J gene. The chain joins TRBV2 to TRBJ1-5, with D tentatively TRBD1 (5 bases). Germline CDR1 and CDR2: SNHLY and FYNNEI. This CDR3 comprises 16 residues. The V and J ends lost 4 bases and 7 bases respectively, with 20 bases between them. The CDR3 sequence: CASSAVFQLEGQPQHF. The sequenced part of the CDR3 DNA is TGTGCCAGCAGTGCAGTGTTTCAACTCGAGGGGCAGCCC. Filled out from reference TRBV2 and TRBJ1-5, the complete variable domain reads EPEVTQTPSHQVTQMGQEVILRCVPISNHLYFYWYRQILGQKVEFLVSFYNNEISEKSEIFDDQFSVERPDGSNFTLKIRSTKLEDSAMYFCASSAVFQLEGQPQHFGDGTRLSIL.

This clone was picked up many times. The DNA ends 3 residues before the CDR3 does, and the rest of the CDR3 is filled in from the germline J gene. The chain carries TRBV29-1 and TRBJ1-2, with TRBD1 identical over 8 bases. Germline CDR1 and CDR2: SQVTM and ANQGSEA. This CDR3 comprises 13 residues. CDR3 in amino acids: CSVEEETGEGYTF. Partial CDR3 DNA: TGCAGCGTTGAAGAAGAGACAGGGGAAGGC.

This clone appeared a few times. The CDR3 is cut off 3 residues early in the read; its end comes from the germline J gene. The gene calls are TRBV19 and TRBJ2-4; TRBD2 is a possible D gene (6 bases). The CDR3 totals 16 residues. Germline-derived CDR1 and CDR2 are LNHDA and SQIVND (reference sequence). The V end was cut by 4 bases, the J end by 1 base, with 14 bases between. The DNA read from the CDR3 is TGTGCCAGTAGTAGAGGTTGGGGGGAGGCCAAAAACATT. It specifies CASSRGWGEAKNI. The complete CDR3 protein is CASSRGWGEAKNIQYF. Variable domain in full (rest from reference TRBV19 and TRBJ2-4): DGGITQSPKYLFRKEGQNVTLSCEQNLNHDAMYWYRQDPGQGLRLIYYSQIVNDFQKGDIAEGYSVSREKKESFPLTVTSAQKNPTAFYLCASSRGWGEAKNIQYFGAGTRLSVL.

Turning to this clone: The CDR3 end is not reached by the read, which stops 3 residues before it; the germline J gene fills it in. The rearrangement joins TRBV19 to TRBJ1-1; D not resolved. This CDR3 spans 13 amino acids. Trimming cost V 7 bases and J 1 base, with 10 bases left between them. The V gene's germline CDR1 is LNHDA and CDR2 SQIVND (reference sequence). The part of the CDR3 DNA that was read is TGTGCCAGTACGGCCAGGCCGAACACTGAA. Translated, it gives CASTARPNTE. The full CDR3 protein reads CASTARPNTEAFF.

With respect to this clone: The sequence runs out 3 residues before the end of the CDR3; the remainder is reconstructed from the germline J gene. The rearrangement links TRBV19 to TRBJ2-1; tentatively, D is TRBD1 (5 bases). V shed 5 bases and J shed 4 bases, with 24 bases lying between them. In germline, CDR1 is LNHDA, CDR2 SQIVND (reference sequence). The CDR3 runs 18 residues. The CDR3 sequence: CASSPRTYGTGGYNEQFF. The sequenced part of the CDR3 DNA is TGTGCCAGTAGTCCCAGGACATATGGAACGGGTGGGTACAATGAG. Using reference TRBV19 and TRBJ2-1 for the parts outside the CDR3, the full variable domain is DGGITQSPKYLFRKEGQNVTLSCEQNLNHDAMYWYRQDPGQGLRLIYYSQIVNDFQKGDIAEGYSVSREKKESFPLTVTSAQKNPTAFYLCASSPRTYGTGGYNEQFFGPGTRLTVL.

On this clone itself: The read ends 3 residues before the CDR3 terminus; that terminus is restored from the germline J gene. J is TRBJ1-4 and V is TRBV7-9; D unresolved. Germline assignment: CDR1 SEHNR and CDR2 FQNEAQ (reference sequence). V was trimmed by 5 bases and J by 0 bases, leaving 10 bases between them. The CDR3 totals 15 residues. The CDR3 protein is CASSRVTATNEKLFF. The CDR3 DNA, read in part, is TGTGCCAGCAGCAGGGTTACGGCAACTAATGAAAAA.

CDR3 bases read: TGTGCCAGCAGGGGACAGGGGGCTGGA. Encoded protein: CASRGQGAG. The CDR3 reads in full as CASRGQGAGAFF. J is TRBJ1-1 and V is TRBV6-2 or TRBV6-3, with 12 bases fitting TRBD1. The CDR3 is cut off 3 residues early in the read; its end comes from the germline J gene. This CDR3 comprises 12 residues. From germline, CDR1 is MNHEY and CDR2 SVGEGT.

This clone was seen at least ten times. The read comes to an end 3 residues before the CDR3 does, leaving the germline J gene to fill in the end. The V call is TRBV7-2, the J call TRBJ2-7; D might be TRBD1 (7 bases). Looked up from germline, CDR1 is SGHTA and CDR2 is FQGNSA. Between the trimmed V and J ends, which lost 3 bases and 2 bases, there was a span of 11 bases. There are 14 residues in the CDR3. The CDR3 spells CASSLRDSPYEQYF. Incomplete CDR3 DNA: TGTGCCAGCAGCTTGCGGGACAGCCCCTACGAG.

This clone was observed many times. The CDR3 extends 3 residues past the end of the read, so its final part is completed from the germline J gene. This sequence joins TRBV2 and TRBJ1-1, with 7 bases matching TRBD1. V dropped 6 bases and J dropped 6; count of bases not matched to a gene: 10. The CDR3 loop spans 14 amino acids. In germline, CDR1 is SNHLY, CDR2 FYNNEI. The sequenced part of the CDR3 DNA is TGTGCCAGCAGCTACAGGGGAAGTGGGGCTGAA. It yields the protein CASSYRGSGAE. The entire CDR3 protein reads CASSYRGSGAEAFF.

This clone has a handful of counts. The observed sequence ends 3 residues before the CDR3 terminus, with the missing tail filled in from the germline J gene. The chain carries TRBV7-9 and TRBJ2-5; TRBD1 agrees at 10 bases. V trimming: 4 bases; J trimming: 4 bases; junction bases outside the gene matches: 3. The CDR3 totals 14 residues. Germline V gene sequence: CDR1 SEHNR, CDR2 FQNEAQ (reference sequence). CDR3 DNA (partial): TGTGCCAGCAGCTCTAGACAGGGGGCAGAGACC. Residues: CASSSRQGAET. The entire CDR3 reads CASSSRQGAETQYF.

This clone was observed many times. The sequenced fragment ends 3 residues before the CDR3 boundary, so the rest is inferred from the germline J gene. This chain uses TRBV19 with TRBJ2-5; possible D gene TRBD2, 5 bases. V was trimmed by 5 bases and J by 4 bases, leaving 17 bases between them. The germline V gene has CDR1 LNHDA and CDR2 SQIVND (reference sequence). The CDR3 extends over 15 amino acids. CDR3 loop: CASSLVPGLAETQYF. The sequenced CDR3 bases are TGTGCCAGTAGTCTCGTTCCGGGGTTGGCAGAGACC.

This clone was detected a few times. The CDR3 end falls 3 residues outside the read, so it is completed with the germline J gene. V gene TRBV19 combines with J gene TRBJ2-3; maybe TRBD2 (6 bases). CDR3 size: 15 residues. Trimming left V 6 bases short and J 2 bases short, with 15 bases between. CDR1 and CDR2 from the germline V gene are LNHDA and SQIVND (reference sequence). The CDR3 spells CASSNLATSTDTQYF. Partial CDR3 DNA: TGTGCCAGTAGCAACCTAGCGACATCCACAGATACG.

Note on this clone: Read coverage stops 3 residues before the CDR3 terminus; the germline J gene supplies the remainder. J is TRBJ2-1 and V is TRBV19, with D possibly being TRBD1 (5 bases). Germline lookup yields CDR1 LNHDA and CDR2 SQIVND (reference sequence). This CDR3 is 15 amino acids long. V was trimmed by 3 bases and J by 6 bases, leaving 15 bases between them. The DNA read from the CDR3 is TGTGCCAGTAGTATCCCCGACAGAGCTATCAATGAG. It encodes CASSIPDRAINE. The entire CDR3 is CASSIPDRAINEQFF.

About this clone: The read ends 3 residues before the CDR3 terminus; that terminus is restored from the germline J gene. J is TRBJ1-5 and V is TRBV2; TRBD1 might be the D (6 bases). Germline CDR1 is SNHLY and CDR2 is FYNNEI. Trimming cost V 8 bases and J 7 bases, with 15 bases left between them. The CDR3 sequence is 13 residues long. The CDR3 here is CASGGRGWQPQHF. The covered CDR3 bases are TGTGCCAGCGGGGGCAGGGGTTGGCAGCCC.